This TCR beta chain was found in a study of cytomegalovirus exposure and HLA in healthy donors. The V end lost 5 bases, the J end lost 4 bases, and 14 bases lay between the germline ends. CDR3 length equals 14 residues. Germline V gene sequence: CDR1 MNHEY, CDR2 SVGAGI. With 60 Vbeta and 13 Jbeta primers, the PCR was carried out. Method: immunoSEQ multiplex PCR; TCRdb's copy keeps in-frame clones and lacks some. The data contain some 210,000 clones, 77% of them singletons. The sequencing input was PBMCs. This sequence originates from a woman aged 25 to 39 in good health and CMV-seropositive. The rearrangement links TRBV6-5 to TRBJ1-2; D not resolved. The CDR3 sequence is CASSPRAAFYGYTF. CDR3 coding DNA: TGTGCCAGCAGTCCCCGAGCCGCCTTCTATGGCTACACCTTC.